This T cell receptor beta chain derives from a study of T cell responses to AZD1222 COVID-19 vaccine. Generated by immunoSEQ multiplex PCR, the TCRdb table keeps only in-frame clones and is missing some. The sample holds about 93,000 clones, roughly 89% seen once. The CDR3 length is 18 residues. V lost 0 bases, J lost 7 bases, and 19 bases lay in between. Germline V gene sequence: CDR1 MGHRA, CDR2 YSYEKL. This sequence joins TRBV4-1 and TRBJ1-6, with a possible D match to TRBD1 (5 bases). The sequence derives from an adult in good health. The specimen comprised peripheral blood, sampled on day 0 of MenACWY control vaccination. CDR3 region: CASSQEASGISGNSPLHF. CDR3 in DNA: TGCGCCAGCAGCCAAGAGGCTTCAGGGATCTCAGGCAATTCACCCCTCCACTTT.